This TCR beta chain was captured in a study of blood T cell repertoires in COVID-19. Study-level background: Spain, Italy and the United States supplied samples that represented acute and convalescent COVID-19. Sample material is recorded as cDNA or gDNA derived from T cells, B-cell-depleted T cells, or PBMCs.

Per the original methods: Reference gene primer amplification yielded estimated nucleated cell counts. TCRdb's table, derived via immunoSEQ multiplex PCR, lists solely in-frame clones and lacks some. V, J and clone size are those of that table, while D and trimming were read from the DNA. This sample yields roughly 100,000 clones, of which around 79% are seen a single time; approximately 10% belongs to the top ten. Germline V gene sequence: CDR1 SQVTM, CDR2 ANQGSEA. With 4 bases clipped from V and 7 bases from J, the junction kept 3 bases outside the gene matches. The CDR3 has 11 residues. The sample comprised peripheral blood. The chain recombines TRBV29-1 with TRBJ1-1; TRBD1 matches 7 bases. The receptor was isolated from a woman older than 75 with acute or convalescent COVID-19. CDR3 residues: CSVGGTDEAFF. Here the CDR3 DNA reads TGCAGCGTTGGGGGGACAGATGAAGCTTTCTTT.